This T cell receptor (beta chain) was obtained from a study of blood T cell repertoires in COVID-19. Some clones are missing from TCRdb's copy, which holds only in-frame ones; the method was immunoSEQ multiplex PCR. Among approximately 240,000 clones listed, over 80% were seen once. Sequencing used peripheral blood. This receptor was obtained from a human donor in a cohort sampled during active COVID-19.

CDR3 DNA: TGCAGCGTTGGTGCTATATTAACTAGCGGGAGGCACGAGCAGTACTTC. Translated, it gives CSVGAILTSGRHEQYF. This chain uses TRBV29-1 with TRBJ2-7; the match to TRBD2 covers 12 bases. CDR1 is SQVTM and CDR2 is ANQGSEA in the germline V gene. The CDR3 contains 16 residues. J lost 5 bases, V lost 4 bases, and 12 bases had no gene match.